The TCR beta chain under discussion was sequenced for a study of cytomegalovirus exposure and HLA in healthy donors. Everyone who donated was a healthy bone marrow donor. Points from the study as a whole: Reports indicated that the classifier achieved high specificity and sensitivity in diagnosing cytomegalovirus status. Most subjects' HLA-A and HLA-B alleles were reportedly predicted from TCR beta sequences. TCR beta chains numbering roughly 150 were designated cytomegalovirus-associated.

PCR amplification relied on 60 Vbeta primers (plus 13 Jbeta primers). Some clones are missing from TCRdb's copy, which holds only in-frame ones; the method was immunoSEQ multiplex PCR. The sample includes 120,000 to 150,000 clones, 65% to 90% of them seen just once. The CDR3 spans 14 residues. Germline lookup yields CDR1 MNHNS and CDR2 SASEGT. The junction had 6 bases not matched to a gene; V was cut back by 5 bases and J by 7 bases. Regarding this clone: Antigen unknown.

This TCR was recovered from a female donor in good health and CMV-seronegative. This chain uses TRBV6-1 with TRBJ2-7, with 12 bases matching TRBD1. The material sequenced was PBMCs. The CDR3, as DNA: TGTGCCAGCAGTAACCGGGACAGGGGGCAAGAGCAGTACTTC. Encoded protein: CASSNRDRGQEQYF.